This T cell receptor (beta chain) was sequenced for a study of blood T cell repertoires in COVID-19. On the study more broadly: Samples representing acute and convalescent COVID-19 were sourced from the United States, Italy and Spain.

The method was immunoSEQ multiplex PCR; TCRdb's version includes in-frame clones alone and lacks a portion of them. Altogether some 110,000 clones are present, around 83% being singletons, with the ten largest covering 7.9%. The germline gives CDR1 SGHRS, CDR2 YFSETQ. Trimming took 2 bases from V and 4 from J, leaving 12 bases between them. CDR3 length equals 15 residues. The source of this sequence is a man in his 70s with acute or convalescent COVID-19. Material: peripheral blood. The chain has TRBV5-1 and TRBJ2-2; possibly TRBD1 for D (6 bases). CDR3 in DNA: TGCGCCAGCAGCTTTGGACAGTATAGCACCGGGGAGCTGTTTTTT. Its translation is CASSFGQYSTGELFF.